The clone carrying this T cell receptor (beta chain) was seen many times. The antigen remains undetermined. The germline gene is not matched at one end of the junction; a read error may be the cause. TCRdb called the 5' RACE reads again in MiXCR, with one record for every CDR3 protein. The sample has 200,000 to 300,000 distinct CDR3 sequences; roughly an eighth are singletons. The sample comes from a study of identical twins. Germline assignment: CDR1 SGHRS and CDR2 YFSETQ. The CDR3 spans 14 residues. Study outcomes and limitations: Because invariant MAIT and iNKT cells could be present, zero-insertion analyses could be partly confounded.

These sequences were also reported in another study, on yellow fever vaccine responses in identical twins.

Specimen: memory (CD45RO+) T cells sorted from blood. The V call is TRBV5-1, the J call TRBJ2-5, with D possibly being TRBD1 or TRBD2 (5 bases each). The TCR was taken from a woman younger than 35 in good health. In DNA form, the CDR3 reads TGTGCCAGCAGCTTATCGGGGCAGCAAGAGACCCAGTACTTC. Encoded protein: CASSLSGQQETQYF.